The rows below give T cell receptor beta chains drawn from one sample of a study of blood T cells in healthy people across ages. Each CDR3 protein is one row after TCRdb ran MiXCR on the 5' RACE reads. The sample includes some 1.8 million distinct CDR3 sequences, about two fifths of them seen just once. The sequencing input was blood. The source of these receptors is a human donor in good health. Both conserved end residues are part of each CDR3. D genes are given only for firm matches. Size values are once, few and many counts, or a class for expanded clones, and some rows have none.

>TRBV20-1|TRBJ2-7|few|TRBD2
CSASSAGGHSYEQYF
TGCAGTGCTAGCAGTGCGGGGGGGCACTCCTACGAGCAGTACTTC
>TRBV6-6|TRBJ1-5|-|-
CASSYSTTAQDQPQHF
TGTGCCAGCAGTTACTCGACGACCGCGCAAGATCAGCCCCAGCATTTT
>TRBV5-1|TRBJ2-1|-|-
CASSFLVGEYNEQFF
TGCGCCAGCAGCTTCCTAGTGGGGGAGTACAATGAGCAGTTCTTC
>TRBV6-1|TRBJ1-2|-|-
CAIVGRTNYGYTF
TGTGCCATCGTGGGACGGACTAACTATGGCTACACCTTC
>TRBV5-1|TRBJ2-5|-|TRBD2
CASSRTGTKEETQYF
TGCGCCAGCAGCCGGACCGGGACTAAAGAAGAGACCCAGTACTTC
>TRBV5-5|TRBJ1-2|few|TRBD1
CASSFGTRQGIGGYTF
TGTGCCAGCAGCTTCGGAACGAGACAGGGGATCGGAGGCTACACCTTC
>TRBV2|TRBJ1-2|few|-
CASSLFGLLGGYTF
TGTGCCAGCAGCCTGTTCGGGCTCCTTGGTGGCTACACCTTC
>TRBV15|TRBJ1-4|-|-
CATSKGQSNEKLFF
TGTGCCACCAGCAAAGGACAGTCTAATGAAAAACTGTTTTTT
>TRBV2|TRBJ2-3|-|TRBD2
CASSEVGLHFSTDTQYF
TGTGCCAGCAGTGAAGTGGGACTACATTTTAGCACAGATACGCAGTATTTT
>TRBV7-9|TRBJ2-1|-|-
CASTEDGSSYEQFF
TGTGCCAGCACCGAAGATGGGAGCTCCTACGAGCAGTTCTTC
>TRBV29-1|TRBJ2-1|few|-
CSVVGGQGVNEQFF
TGCAGCGTTGTGGGGGGCCAGGGGGTCAATGAGCAGTTCTTC
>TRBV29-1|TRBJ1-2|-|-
CSVDGTEFNYGYTF
TGCAGCGTTGACGGCACGGAATTTAACTATGGCTACACCTTC
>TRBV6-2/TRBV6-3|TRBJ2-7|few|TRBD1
CASRNRGRYEQYF
TGTGCCAGCAGAAACAGGGGTCGCTACGAGCAGTACTTC
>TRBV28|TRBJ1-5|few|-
CASSLLQGYQPQHF
TGTGCCAGCAGTTTACTACAGGGATATCAGCCCCAGCATTTT